This T cell receptor (beta chain) originates from a study of blood T cell repertoires in COVID-19. The CDR3 has 14 amino acids. Germline assignment: CDR1 SGHRS and CDR2 YFSETQ. Trimming pared 5 bases from V and 6 bases from J, leaving 14 bases between. The table came from immunoSEQ multiplex PCR; TCRdb's copy has only in-frame clones and leaves some out. The table lists 120,000 or so clones, around 80% of them singletons, with roughly 6.2% in the top ten. This chain links TRBV5-1 with TRBJ2-2, with a possible D match to TRBD1 (8 bases). The sequenced sample was peripheral blood. This clonotype was sampled from a man between 65 and 80 years old with acute or convalescent COVID-19. CDR3 coding DNA: TGCGCCAGCAGTCCTACAGGGGGGGCCGGGGAGCTGTTTTTT. It encodes CASSPTGGAGELFF. Supplemented by reference TRBV5-1 and TRBJ2-2, the full variable domain reads KAGVTQTPRYLIKTRGQQVTLSCSPISGHRSVSWYQQTPGQGLQFLFEYFSETQRNKGNFPGRFSGRQFSNSRSEMNVSTLELGDSALYLCASSPTGGAGELFFGEGSRLTVL.